Shown below are 30 T cell receptor beta chains from a single sample sequenced in a study of shared clonotypes between healthy human individuals. Assay: immunoSEQ multiplex PCR; the TCRdb copy retains only in-frame clones and omits some. The table shows some 530,000 clones, with around 73% occurring only once. The sample taken for sequencing was PBMCs. Source of these receptors: a woman aged 40 to 50 in good health. Some clones in this sample may be carry-over from other donors' samples.

J is TRBJ2-6 and V is TRBV19; D might be TRBD1 or TRBD2, each matching 6 bases. The length of the CDR3 is 19 residues. Trimming pared 8 bases from V and 0 bases from J, leaving 23 bases between. The germline CDR1 and CDR2 sequences are LNHDA and SQIVND (reference sequence). CDR3 protein: CASHGWGKGGISGANVLTF. CDR3 DNA: TGTGCCAGTCACGGATGGGGAAAGGGGGGAATCTCTGGGGCCAACGTCCTGACTTTC.

The chain joins TRBV5-1 to TRBJ1-4; D possibly corresponds to TRBD1 (6 bases). CDR1 and CDR2 (germline): SGHRS, YFSETQ. V was shortened by 4 bases and J by 6 bases, with 13 bases between the two germline ends. The CDR3 is made up of 14 amino acids. CDR3 nucleotides: TGCGCCAGCAGCCGACCGAACAGGGATGAAAAACTGTTTTTT. Amino acid sequence: CASSRPNRDEKLFF. Full variable domain (remainder filled in from reference TRBV5-1 and TRBJ1-4): KAGVTQTPRYLIKTRGQQVTLSCSPISGHRSVSWYQQTPGQGLQFLFEYFSETQRNKGNFPGRFSGRQFSNSRSEMNVSTLELGDSALYLCASSRPNRDEKLFFGSGTQLSVL.

This sequence joins TRBV2 and TRBJ2-3; TRBD2 matches at 9 bases. Germline V gene sequence: CDR1 SNHLY, CDR2 FYNNEI. The CDR3 runs to 15 residues. The ends lost 4 bases at V and 2 bases at J; junction bases unmatched: 4. In DNA, the CDR3 is TGTGCCAGCAGTGTCCTAGCGGGAATCACAGATACGCAGTATTTT. Protein sequence: CASSVLAGITDTQYF.

This clone was found once. The V and J genes are TRBV2 and TRBJ1-6; 11 bases fit TRBD1. Germline V lookup: CDR1 SNHLY, CDR2 FYNNEI. J lost 6 bases, V lost 11 bases, and 6 bases had no gene match. This CDR3 has 14 residues. The CDR3 DNA reads as TGTGCCGGGGGACAGGGGGTGGGTAATTCACCCCTCCACTTT. Amino acids: CAGGQGVGNSPLHF.

V is TRBV7-9 and J is TRBJ2-7; D is possibly TRBD1 or TRBD2 (6 bases each). The ends were cut back, 5 bases at V and 6 bases at J, with 11 bases in the middle. Germline CDR1 is SEHNR and CDR2 is FQNEAQ (reference sequence). The CDR3 has 12 residues. The CDR3 bases are TGTGCCAGCAGCCTTGAGGGGGGCGAGCAGTACTTC. Protein: CASSLEGGEQYF.

V gene TRBV5-1 combines with J gene TRBJ1-5; no reliable D call. The CDR3 consists of 14 residues. The germline V gene encodes CDR1 SGHRS and CDR2 YFSETQ. V dropped 0 bases and J dropped 5 bases, with 9 bases sitting between them. The CDR3 sequence is CASSLGHKDQPQHF. CDR3 sequence (DNA): TGCGCCAGCAGCTTGGGTCATAAGGATCAGCCCCAGCATTTT.

V usage is TRBV5-4 and J usage is TRBJ2-7; maybe TRBD2 (6 bases). The CDR3 runs 14 residues. From germline, CDR1 is SGHNT and CDR2 YYREEE (reference sequence). The germline V and J ends were trimmed by 4 bases and 1 base, with 12 bases remaining between them. CDR3 nucleotides: TGTGCCAGCAGCCTGGGACTCAAGTCCTACGAGCAGTACTTC. This gives the protein CASSLGLKSYEQYF.

The gene calls are TRBV27 and TRBJ2-1; D is ambiguous. Germline CDR1 is MNHEY and CDR2 is SMNVEV (reference sequence). This CDR3 comprises 16 residues. The V and J ends lost 3 bases and 0 bases respectively, with 12 bases between them. CDR3 residues: CASSFSTPSSYNEQFF. CDR3 in DNA: TGTGCCAGCAGTTTTTCGACCCCAAGCTCCTACAATGAGCAGTTCTTC.

This clone has a count of ten or more. The rearrangement links TRBV7-8 to TRBJ2-1; the match to TRBD2 covers 9 bases. Per germline, CDR1 SGHVS and CDR2 FQNEAQ. The J segment lost 3 bases and the V segment lost 7 bases, leaving 7 bases of the junction unmatched. The CDR3 loop spans 15 amino acids. In DNA form, the CDR3 reads TGTGCCAGCAACCCTAGCGGGATACTCTACAATGAGCAGTTCTTC. Protein sequence: CASNPSGILYNEQFF.

The chain is built from TRBV6-5 and TRBJ1-3; D uncertain. Judging by the DNA end, TRBJ2-2 fits better; the J call may be wrong. Germline CDR1 and CDR2: MNHEY and SVGAGI. The CDR3 is 14 amino acids. CDR3 protein: CASRPGPITGELFF. Here the CDR3 DNA reads TGTGCCAGCAGACCCGGGCCAATCACCGGGGAGCTGTTTTTT.

The V gene is TRBV18, the J gene TRBJ2-7, with D possibly TRBD1 on 5 matching bases. This CDR3 spans 11 amino acids. From germline, CDR1 is KGHSH and CDR2 LQKENI. With 4 bases removed from V and 6 bases from J, the gap between germline ends came to 7 bases. The CDR3 coding sequence is TGTGCCAGCTCACTAGGGGCCGAGCAGTACTTC. It is translated as CASSLGAEQYF.

The rearrangement links TRBV5-6 to TRBJ2-5, with D possibly matching TRBD2 (6 bases). V gave up 3 bases and J gave up 11 bases, with 20 bases separating them. Per germline, CDR1 SGHDT and CDR2 YYEEEE. The CDR3 has 14 amino acids. Here the CDR3 reads CASSWRARRDEQYF. CDR3 in DNA: TGTGCCAGCAGCTGGAGGGCCCGGAGGGATGAGCAGTACTTC.

This sequence joins TRBV6-5 and TRBJ2-7, with 7 bases matching TRBD2. Losses at the gene ends were 0 bases for V and 7 bases for J; bases not matched to a gene: 6. The CDR3 has 14 amino acids. CDR1 and CDR2 (germline): MNHEY, SVGAGI. CDR3 coding DNA: TGTGCCAGCAGTTACTCGAGCGGGACGGATGAGCAGTACTTC. It is translated as CASSYSSGTDEQYF.

The chain joins TRBV29-1 to TRBJ2-3, with D tentatively TRBD1 (5 bases). CDR1 is SQVTM and CDR2 is ANQGSEA in the germline V gene. This CDR3 is 13 amino acids long. Trimming pared 5 bases from V and 0 bases from J, leaving 9 bases between. CDR3 sequence reads: CSVRGVSTDTQYF. The CDR3 region has the DNA TGCAGCGTTAGGGGCGTTAGCACAGATACGCAGTATTTT.

This clone occurred a few times. This likely traces to a read error, being one base from a far larger clone. The chain joins TRBV30 to TRBJ1-1; D unclear. CDR1 and CDR2 (germline): GTSNPN, SVGIG (reference sequence). Trimming removed 4 bases at V and 4 bases at J, with 7 bases between. This CDR3 comprises 11 residues. CDR3 residues: CAWITCTEAFF. CDR3 bases: TGTGCCTGGATTACTTGCACTGAAGCTTTCTTT.

This rearrangement joins TRBV28 to TRBJ1-5, with a tentative D call TRBD1 (5 bases). The CDR3 spans 17 residues. Germline values: CDR1 MDHEN, CDR2 SYDVKM. Deletions cut 4 bases from V and 5 bases from J, with 21 bases between. The CDR3, as DNA: TGTGCCAGCAGTTCAAACCGGGCGGGGGGATCGGATCAGCCCCAGCATTTT. Its translation is CASSSNRAGGSDQPQHF.

CDR3 nucleotide sequence: TGTGCCAGCAGTCTTCGGCGGGCAAGCACAGATACGCAGTATTTT. The encoded protein is CASSLRRASTDTQYF. The chain recombines TRBV2 with TRBJ2-3, with a tentative D call TRBD2 (5 bases). This CDR3 contains 15 residues. CDR1 is SNHLY and CDR2 is FYNNEI in the germline V gene. V was pared by 5 bases and J by 0 bases, with 12 bases between.

The chain links TRBV7-3 to TRBJ1-5; D is perhaps TRBD1 (5 bases). The V and J ends lost 5 bases and 6 bases respectively, with 14 bases between them. The germline V gene encodes CDR1 SGHTA and CDR2 FQGTGA. The CDR3 has 14 residues. The CDR3 nucleotides are TGTGCCAGCAGCAAAAACCAGGGCACTCAGCCCCAGCATTTT. Its protein product is CASSKNQGTQPQHF.

This clone has at least ten counts. The CDR3 sequence: CASRAGDYGYTF. The CDR3 coding sequence is TGTGCCAGCAGGGCAGGGGACTATGGCTACACCTTC. The chain is built from TRBV28 and TRBJ1-2, with D possibly being TRBD1 (6 bases). The CDR3 runs 12 residues. V lost 6 bases, J lost 3 bases, and 8 bases lay in between. Germline V gene sequence: CDR1 MDHEN, CDR2 SYDVKM.

This chain links TRBV25-1 with TRBJ1-2, with D possibly being TRBD1 (6 bases). The CDR3 has 13 amino acids. Germline CDR1 reads MGHDK; CDR2 reads SYGVNS. The ends were cut back, 2 bases at V and 2 bases at J, with 6 bases in the middle. The CDR3 protein is CASSEQGNYGYTF. CDR3 sequence (DNA): TGTGCCAGCAGTGAACAGGGGAACTATGGCTACACCTTC.

This clone showed up just once. V and J are TRBV7-9 and TRBJ1-4, with 7 bases matching TRBD1. Germline-derived CDR1 and CDR2 are SEHNR and FQNEAQ (reference sequence). The CDR3 spans 14 residues. The junction had 8 bases not matched to a gene; V was cut back by 5 bases and J by 8 bases. For the CDR3, the DNA is TGTGCCAGCAGCCCAAACAGGGGAGGCGAAAAACTGTTTTTT. Its protein product is CASSPNRGGEKLFF. Using reference TRBV7-9 and TRBJ1-4 for the parts outside the CDR3, the full variable domain is DTGVSQNPRHKITKRGQNVTFRCDPISEHNRLYWYRQTLGQGPEFLTYFQNEAQLEKSRLLSDRFSAERPKGSFSTLEIQRTEQGDSAMYLCASSPNRGGEKLFFGSGTQLSVL.

This clone was seen only a few times. The chain has TRBV30 and TRBJ2-7; TRBD1 is a possible D gene (6 bases). Looked up from germline, CDR1 is GTSNPN and CDR2 is SVGIG (reference sequence). V shed 3 bases and J shed 3 bases, with 9 bases lying between them. The CDR3 spans 12 residues. The CDR3 DNA follows: TGTGCCTGGAGCGTGGACAGCTACGAGCAGTACTTC. This translates into CAWSVDSYEQYF.

The J gene is TRBJ2-1, the V gene TRBV25-1; D is perhaps TRBD2 (7 bases). Trimming took off 8 bases at V and 5 bases at J, with 16 bases between the two ends. The germline V gene has CDR1 MGHDK and CDR2 SYGVNS. This CDR3 is built from 14 residues. The CDR3 coding sequence is TGTGCCAGCGGACGAGGGGGGGGTGACAATGAGCAGTTCTTC. This codes for CASGRGGGDNEQFF.

This clone was found once. The V gene is TRBV6-4, the J gene TRBJ1-2, with D possibly matching TRBD1 (5 bases). Germline lookup yields CDR1 MRHNA and CDR2 SNTAGT. The CDR3 has 14 amino acids. V was trimmed by 4 bases and J by 8 bases, leaving 17 bases between them. The CDR3 reads CASSGTTEVGGYTF. CDR3 bases: TGTGCCAGCAGTGGCACGACAGAAGTGGGGGGCTACACCTTC.

The chain couples TRBV7-2 to TRBJ1-3; D may be TRBD1 (6 bases). The V and J ends lost 5 bases and 0 bases respectively, with 11 bases between them. This CDR3 is built from 15 residues. The germline V gene has CDR1 SGHTA and CDR2 FQGNSA. CDR3 sequence: CASSTTGHSGNTIYF. CDR3 nucleotide sequence: TGTGCCAGCAGCACGACAGGACACTCTGGAAACACCATATATTTT.

The rearrangement links TRBV4-2 to TRBJ1-1; D is unresolved. Germline assignment: CDR1 LGHNA and CDR2 YNFKEQ. The CDR3 extends over 15 amino acids. Trimming removed 4 bases at V and 1 base at J, with 13 bases between. The CDR3: CASSLQVRENTEAFF. CDR3 DNA: TGTGCCAGCAGCCTCCAAGTGAGGGAGAACACTGAAGCTTTCTTT.

This clone appeared a single time. In DNA form, the CDR3 reads TGTGCCAGCAGCGACGGGAAGACCCAGTACTTC. Translating gives CASSDGKTQYF. J is TRBJ2-5 and V is TRBV6-1; D possibly corresponds to TRBD2 (5 bases). The germline V gene encodes CDR1 MNHNS and CDR2 SASEGT. V dropped 6 bases and J dropped 6 bases, with 8 bases sitting between them. The CDR3 is made up of 11 amino acids.

This chain uses TRBV28 with TRBJ2-1, with TRBD2 matching over 7 bases. The length of the CDR3 is 14 residues. Germline CDR1 and CDR2: MDHEN and SYDVKM. Trimming at V came to 7 bases and at J to 7 bases, leaving 10 bases not matched to a gene. CDR3 protein: CASIDSGRGNEQFF. CDR3 DNA: TGTGCCAGCATCGATAGCGGGCGGGGGAATGAGCAGTTCTTC.

On this clone: It may be a read error: a sequence one base away is much more abundant. Other nucleotide sequences in the sample specify the same CDR3. The V gene is TRBV7-9, the J gene TRBJ2-7; D not certain. Trimming took 5 bases from V and 3 from J, leaving 5 bases between them. The CDR3 is 11 residues long. The V gene's germline CDR1 is SEHNR and CDR2 FQNEAQ (reference sequence). DNA of the CDR3: TGTGCCAGCAGCCATAGCTACGAGCAGTACTTC. Its translation: CASSHSYEQYF. Full variable domain (remainder filled in from reference TRBV7-9 and TRBJ2-7): DTGVSQNPRHKITKRGQNVTFRCDPISEHNRLYWYRQTLGQGPEFLTYFQNEAQLEKSRLLSDRFSAERPKGSFSTLEIQRTEQGDSAMYLCASSHSYEQYFGPGTRLTVT.

With regard to this clone: This sample includes further DNA sequences coding for the same CDR3. This chain joins TRBV29-1 and TRBJ1-1; the D gene is possibly TRBD1 (6 bases). The CDR3 sequence is 12 residues long. Trimming pared 3 bases from V and 5 bases from J, leaving 10 bases between. Germline CDR1 SQVTM, CDR2 ANQGSEA. The CDR3 bases are TGCAGCGTTGAGGGCAGGGGAACTGAAGCTTTCTTT. Protein product: CSVEGRGTEAFF.